What follows are 18 T cell receptor beta chains derived from one specimen sequenced in a study of CD8+ T cells in alopecia areata. Treatment denoted: oral pan-JAK inhibitor, 5-10 mg twice daily. Sequencing used cDNA as its template, made by extracting RNA and reverse transcribing it. TCRdb's table, derived via immunoSEQ multiplex PCR, lists solely in-frame clones and lacks some. The data contain 90,000 to 100,000 clones, roughly two thirds of them seen just once; the ten biggest clones take up roughly a sixth. Sequenced here: CD8+ T cells sorted from blood, sampled at week 4, from a patient treated with tofacitinib. These receptors came from a human donor with alopecia areata.

This chain uses TRBV25-1 with TRBJ2-5, with no clear D. The CDR3 covers 12 residues. The V and J ends lost 3 bases and 3 bases respectively, with 5 bases between them. From germline, CDR1 is MGHDK and CDR2 SYGVNS. CDR3 in DNA: TGTGCCAGCAGTGAGATCGAAGAGACCCAGTACTTC. Translating it yields CASSEIEETQYF.

This clone has just a few counts. The CDR3 region is CASSLGLNTEAFF. The CDR3 DNA is TGTGCCAGCAGTTTAGGTTTGAACACTGAAGCTTTCTTT. The V gene is TRBV27, the J gene TRBJ1-1, with D hard to call. Trimming cost V 2 bases and J 0 bases, with 4 bases left between them. CDR1 and CDR2 from the germline V gene are MNHEY and SMNVEV (reference sequence). The CDR3 runs to 13 residues.

This chain links TRBV15 with TRBJ2-7; D unresolved. This CDR3 is built from 14 residues. From germline, CDR1 is LNHNV and CDR2 YYDKDF (reference sequence). Trimming pared 5 bases from V and 7 bases from J, leaving 18 bases between. CDR3 amino acids: CATSGMEQPSEQYF. The CDR3 DNA sequence: TGTGCCACCAGCGGGATGGAACAGCCCTCGGAGCAGTACTTC.

The chain recombines TRBV19 with TRBJ2-1; D is undetermined. The CDR3 covers 12 residues. Trimming removed 2 bases from V and 5 bases from J, with 4 bases in between. The germline V gene has CDR1 LNHDA and CDR2 SQIVND (reference sequence). CDR3: CASSILHNEQFF. The CDR3 DNA follows: TGTGCCAGTAGTATACTACACAATGAGCAGTTCTTC.

This rearrangement joins TRBV11-2 to TRBJ2-6, with D possibly being TRBD1 or TRBD2 (6 bases each). Germline V gives CDR1 SGHAT, CDR2 FQNNGV. This CDR3 has 14 residues. Trimming removed 5 bases from V and 4 bases from J, with 9 bases in between. CDR3 sequence (DNA): TGTGCCAGCAGCCCGGGGGCAGGGGCCAACGTCCTGACTTTC. Protein sequence: CASSPGAGANVLTF.

This clone appeared once. The CDR3 is CASRKGGADPNYGYTF. The CDR3 DNA sequence: TGTGCCAGCAGGAAGGGGGGGGCGGACCCTAACTATGGCTACACCTTC. The chain recombines TRBV2 with TRBJ1-2; TRBD1 might be the D (6 bases). The CDR3 runs to 16 residues. Looked up from germline, CDR1 is SNHLY and CDR2 is FYNNEI. Trimming removed 6 bases at V and 0 bases at J, with 17 bases between. Drawing the rest from reference TRBV2 and TRBJ1-2, the complete variable domain is EPEVTQTPSHQVTQMGQEVILRCVPISNHLYFYWYRQILGQKVEFLVSFYNNEISEKSEIFDDQFSVERPDGSNFTLKIRSTKLEDSAMYFCASRKGGADPNYGYTFGSGTRLTVV.

The chain recombines TRBV2 with TRBJ1-1; 10 bases fit TRBD1. CDR1 is SNHLY, CDR2 FYNNEI, per germline. V shed 6 bases, J shed 4 bases, and the junction held 5 bases outside the gene matches. The CDR3 length is 14 residues. DNA for the CDR3: TGTGCCAGCAGACTGGGACAGGGGTTCACTGAAGCTTTCTTT. Translation gives CASRLGQGFTEAFF. The complete variable domain, with remaining parts taken from reference TRBV2 and TRBJ1-1, reads EPEVTQTPSHQVTQMGQEVILRCVPISNHLYFYWYRQILGQKVEFLVSFYNNEISEKSEIFDDQFSVERPDGSNFTLKIRSTKLEDSAMYFCASRLGQGFTEAFFGQGTRLTVV.

The V and J genes are TRBV5-1 and TRBJ2-3; TRBD2 matches at 7 bases. Germline CDR1 is SGHRS and CDR2 is YFSETQ. The CDR3 covers 16 residues. J was trimmed by 2 bases and V by 1 base; bases with no gene match: 7. This CDR3 is CASSLFPSGSTDTQYF. CDR3 in DNA: TGCGCCAGCAGCTTGTTCCCTAGCGGCTCCACAGATACGCAGTATTTT.

The CDR3 sequence is CASSLAANSYEQYF. The CDR3 coding sequence is TGCGCCAGCAGCTTGGCCGCCAACTCCTACGAGCAGTACTTC. V is TRBV5-1 and J is TRBJ2-7; unclear D gene. The CDR3 extends over 14 amino acids. Trimming stripped 0 bases from V and 0 bases from J, with 7 bases between. Germline lookup yields CDR1 SGHRS and CDR2 YFSETQ.

The rearrangement joins TRBV29-1 to TRBJ1-1; 8 nucleotides match TRBD1. The V and J ends lost 3 bases and 1 base, in that order; junction bases with no gene match: 13. In germline, CDR1 is SQVTM, CDR2 ANQGSEA. The CDR3 loop spans 17 amino acids. For the CDR3, the DNA is TGCAGCGTTGACCAGGACAGGGTTGTTGCGGCGAACACTGAAGCTTTCTTT. The encoded protein is CSVDQDRVVAANTEAFF.

The chain carries TRBV4-1 and TRBJ1-2, with 8 bases that match TRBD1. V lost 2 bases, J lost 2 bases, and 7 bases stayed unmatched. The V gene's germline CDR1 is MGHRA and CDR2 YSYEKL. The CDR3 sequence is 16 residues long. The CDR3 sequence: CASSQLQGGENYGYTF. The CDR3, as DNA: TGCGCCAGCAGCCAACTACAGGGGGGAGAGAACTATGGCTACACCTTC.

The chain uses TRBV27 and TRBJ1-2; no definite D call. Per the germline V gene, CDR1 is MNHEY and CDR2 is SMNVEV (reference sequence). V lost 2 bases to trimming and J lost 3 bases, with 10 bases between them. This CDR3 spans 14 amino acids. The DNA of the CDR3 is TGTGCCAGCAGTTTAGGGGTTGGCGACTATGGCTACACCTTC. The encoded protein is CASSLGVGDYGYTF.

This chain connects TRBV5-6 to TRBJ2-7; the match to TRBD1 covers 9 bases. Losses at the gene ends were 4 bases for V and 3 bases for J; bases not matched to a gene: 8. This CDR3 is 15 amino acids long. Germline V lookup: CDR1 SGHDT, CDR2 YYEEEE. The CDR3 loop is CASSAPGQGVYEQYF. The CDR3 region has the DNA TGTGCCAGCAGCGCCCCGGGACAGGGTGTCTACGAGCAGTACTTC.

This chain links TRBV19 with TRBJ1-1, with D tentatively TRBD1 (6 bases). V lost 5 bases and J lost 0, with 13 bases in between. CDR1 LNHDA and CDR2 SQIVND come from the germline V gene (reference sequence). CDR3 length equals 15 residues. CDR3 sequence: CASSVSGTLNTEAFF. DNA for the CDR3: TGTGCCAGTAGTGTCTCCGGGACACTGAACACTGAAGCTTTCTTT. The full variable domain, completed using reference TRBV19 and TRBJ1-1, is DGGITQSPKYLFRKEGQNVTLSCEQNLNHDAMYWYRQDPGQGLRLIYYSQIVNDFQKGDIAEGYSVSREKKESFPLTVTSAQKNPTAFYLCASSVSGTLNTEAFFGQGTRLTVV.

Only a few counts were recorded for this clone. The gene calls are TRBV9 and TRBJ1-4, with a tentative D call TRBD1 (6 bases). CDR3 length: 12 residues. Trimming left V 7 bases short and J 6 bases short, with 10 bases between. CDR1 and CDR2 (germline): SGDLS, YYNGEE. CDR3 coding DNA: TGTGCCAGCGGGACATGGGATGAAAAACTGTTTTTT. It translates to CASGTWDEKLFF.

In the case of this clone: Within the sample, other DNA sequences also encode this same CDR3. The chain combines TRBV9 with TRBJ2-3, with D hard to call. The CDR3 spans 14 residues. The V gene lost 0 bases and the J gene lost 2 bases, with 7 bases spanning the gap. In germline, CDR1 is SGDLS, CDR2 YYNGEE. CDR3 in DNA: TGTGCCAGCAGCGTAGAAGGATCCACAGATACGCAGTATTTT. It yields the protein CASSVEGSTDTQYF.

The V call is TRBV4-3, the J call TRBJ1-5; D is perhaps TRBD1 (5 bases). Trimming pared 0 bases from V and 1 base from J, leaving 7 bases between. Germline values: CDR1 LGHNA, CDR2 YSLEER. The CDR3 contains 15 residues. The CDR3 sequence: CASSQDRGSNQPQHF. In nucleotides, the CDR3 is TGCGCCAGCAGCCAAGATCGGGGGAGCAATCAGCCCCAGCATTTT.

V usage is TRBV19 and J usage is TRBJ1-2, with D maybe TRBD1 (5 bases). CDR1 and CDR2 (germline): LNHDA, SQIVND (reference sequence). This CDR3 has 12 residues. V was trimmed by 5 bases and J by 3 bases, leaving 7 bases between them. CDR3 nucleotides: TGTGCCAGTAGTTCAGGGCACTATGGCTACACCTTC. This gives the protein CASSSGHYGYTF.